This is a list of T cell receptor beta chains from one sample in a study of OX40 agonist ivuxolimab in advanced cancers. Measured with immunoSEQ multiplex PCR; TCRdb has only the in-frame clones, and not every one. The sample lists more than 95,000 clones; 92% were seen once. Source: CD4+ or CD8+ T cells sorted from blood, taken in a trial of the OX40 agonist ivuxolimab. The receptor set was obtained from an adult with an advanced solid tumor such as melanoma, head and neck, liver or kidney cancer. The CDR3 runs from the conserved cysteine through the conserved F or W. Each record gives: J gene, clone size, V gene, D gene, CDR3 protein, CDR3 DNA. D genes are given only for firm matches. Not all rows give a size; the values are once, few, many and, for expanded clones, a class.

>TRBJ2-7|-|TRBV4-1|-
CASSQVVSGSGTLSYEQYF
TGCGCCAGCAGCCAAGTTGTATCCGGAAGCGGGACACTCTCCTACGAGCAGTACTTC
>TRBJ1-5|-|TRBV7-3|-
CASSRYSNQPQHF
TGTGCCAGCAGCCGCTATAGCAATCAGCCCCAGCATTTT
>TRBJ2-7|-|TRBV9|-
CASSVEGSSYEQYF
TGTGCCAGCAGCGTAGAGGGCTCATCCTACGAGCAGTACTTC
>TRBJ1-5|-|TRBV28|-
CASMTVFRDQPQHF
TGTGCCAGCATGACGGTATTCCGCGATCAGCCCCAGCATTTT
>TRBJ2-7|-|TRBV5-6|TRBD1
CASSLFNWGTGGHYEQYF
TGTGCCAGCAGCTTGTTTAATTGGGGGACAGGGGGCCACTACGAGCAGTACTTC
>TRBJ1-1|-|TRBV7-9|-
CASSFSVQATEAFF
TGTGCCAGCAGCTTCTCAGTCCAGGCCACTGAAGCTTTCTTT
>TRBJ1-2|-|TRBV19|-
CASSGVGKNYGYTF
TGTGCCAGTAGTGGGGTCGGGAAGAACTATGGCTACACCTTC
>TRBJ1-1|-|TRBV7-3|-
CASSPGQTNTEAFF
TGTGCCAGCAGCCCCGGACAGACGAACACTGAAGCTTTCTTT
>TRBJ1-2|-|TRBV7-2|-
CASSFGTNYGYTF
TGTGCCAGCAGCTTCGGGACTAACTATGGCTACACCTTC
>TRBJ1-2|-|TRBV15|-
CATSRVGNYGYTF
TGTGCCACCAGCAGAGTGGGGAACTATGGCTACACCTTC
>TRBJ1-1|-|TRBV5-1|-
CASSGTGRNTEAFF
TGCGCCAGCAGCGGAACCGGGAGAAACACTGAAGCTTTCTTT
>TRBJ1-5|-|TRBV6-4|-
CASSKEEDQPQHF
TGTGCCAGCAGCAAAGAGGAGGATCAGCCCCAGCATTTT
>TRBJ2-7|-|TRBV28|TRBD1
CASSSGQGVYEQYF
TGTGCCAGCAGTTCGGGACAGGGAGTCTACGAGCAGTACTTC
>TRBJ1-1|once|TRBV27|TRBD1
CASSDRDMGTEAFF
TGTGCCAGCAGTGACAGGGACATGGGCACTGAAGCTTTCTTT
>TRBJ2-3|-|TRBV28|TRBD1
CASSRGQALSDTQYF
TGTGCCAGCAGCCGGGGACAGGCGTTGTCAGATACGCAGTATTTT
>TRBJ2-7|-|TRBV7-6|TRBD1
CASSSGGTGSSYEQYF
TGTGCCAGCAGCTCCGGGGGGACAGGGAGTTCCTACGAGCAGTACTTC
>TRBJ2-1|-|TRBV28|TRBD1
CASSHGTGDRGEQFF
TGTGCCAGCAGCCATGGAACGGGGGACAGGGGTGAGCAGTTCTTC
>TRBJ1-1|once|TRBV30|-
CASLGYMNTEAFF
TGTGCCTCACTAGGCTACATGAACACTGAAGCTTTCTTT
>TRBJ1-1|-|TRBV15|-
CATSERGDVEAFF
TGTGCCACCAGCGAACGGGGGGATGTTGAAGCTTTCTTT
>TRBJ2-1|once|TRBV27|-
CASSLSTVLNEQFF
TGTGCCAGCAGTCTTTCGACAGTCTTGAATGAGCAGTTCTTC
>TRBJ1-3|-|TRBV5-1|TRBD1
CASSSQGASGNTIYF
TGCGCCAGCAGCTCGCAGGGGGCCTCTGGAAACACCATATATTTT
>TRBJ1-2|-|TRBV5-1|-
CASSLGGNYGYTF
TGCGCCAGCAGCTTGGGTGGAAACTATGGCTACACCTTC
>TRBJ1-4|-|TRBV28|TRBD1
CASSSQGAREKLFF
TGTGCCAGCAGTTCTCAGGGGGCTAGGGAAAAACTGTTTTTT
>TRBJ2-2|-|TRBV7-3|TRBD2
CASREAGGSPGELFF
TGTGCCAGCAGGGAAGCGGGAGGGAGTCCCGGGGAGCTGTTTTTT
>TRBJ2-1|-|TRBV5-1|TRBD1
CASSLGGQVYYNEQFF
TGCGCCAGCAGCTTGGGCGGACAGGTTTATTACAATGAGCAGTTCTTC
>TRBJ2-1|few|TRBV6-5|-
CASGSLHEQFF
TGTGCCAGCGGATCCCTTCATGAGCAGTTCTTC
>TRBJ2-7|-|TRBV29-1|-
CSVRGAVYEQYF
TGCAGCGTTAGGGGGGCTGTCTACGAGCAGTACTTC
>TRBJ1-3|-|TRBV11-2|-
CASSFLKNSRSGNTIYF
TGTGCCAGCAGCTTTTTGAAGAACAGCCGCTCTGGAAACACCATATATTTT
>TRBJ2-5|-|TRBV7-2|TRBD2
CASSPTSAQETQYF
TGTGCCAGCAGCCCAACTAGCGCTCAAGAGACCCAGTACTTC
>TRBJ1-2|-|TRBV7-9|-
CASSPGGAGGYTF
TGTGCCAGCAGCCCGGGGGGGGCGGGCGGCTACACCTTC
>TRBJ1-1|few|TRBV30|-
CAWIRENTEAFF
TGTGCCTGGATTAGAGAGAACACTGAAGCTTTCTTT